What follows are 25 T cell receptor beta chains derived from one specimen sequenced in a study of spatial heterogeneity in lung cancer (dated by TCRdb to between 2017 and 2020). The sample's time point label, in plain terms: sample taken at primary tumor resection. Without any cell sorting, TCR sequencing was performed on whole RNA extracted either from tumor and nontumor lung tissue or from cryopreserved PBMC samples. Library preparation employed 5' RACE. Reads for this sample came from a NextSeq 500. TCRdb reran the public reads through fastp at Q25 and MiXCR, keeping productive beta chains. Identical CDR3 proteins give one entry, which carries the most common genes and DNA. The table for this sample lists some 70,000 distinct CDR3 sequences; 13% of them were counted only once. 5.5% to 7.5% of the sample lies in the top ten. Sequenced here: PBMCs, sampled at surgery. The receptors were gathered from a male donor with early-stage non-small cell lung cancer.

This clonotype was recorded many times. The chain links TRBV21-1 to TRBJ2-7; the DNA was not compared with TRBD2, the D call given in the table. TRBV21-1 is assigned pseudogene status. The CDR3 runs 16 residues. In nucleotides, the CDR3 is TGTGCCAGCAGCAAAGTGGAGGCGGGTCCCTCCTACGAGCAGTACTTC. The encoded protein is CASSKVEAGPSYEQYF.

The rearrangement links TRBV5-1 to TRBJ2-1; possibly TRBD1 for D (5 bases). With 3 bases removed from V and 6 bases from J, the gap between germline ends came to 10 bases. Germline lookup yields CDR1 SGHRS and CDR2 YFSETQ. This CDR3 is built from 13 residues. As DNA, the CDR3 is TGCGCCAGCAGCTACGCAGGGTTCAATGAGCAGTTCTTC. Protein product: CASSYAGFNEQFF. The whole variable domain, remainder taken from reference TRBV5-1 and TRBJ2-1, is KAGVTQTPRYLIKTRGQQVTLSCSPISGHRSVSWYQQTPGQGLQFLFEYFSETQRNKGNFPGRFSGRQFSNSRSEMNVSTLELGDSALYLCASSYAGFNEQFFGPGTRLTVL.

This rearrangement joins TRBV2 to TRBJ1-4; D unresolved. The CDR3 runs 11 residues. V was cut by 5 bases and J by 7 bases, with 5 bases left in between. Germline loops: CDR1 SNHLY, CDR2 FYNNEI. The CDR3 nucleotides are TGTGCCAGCAGTTTAAGTGAAAAACTGTTTTTT. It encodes CASSLSEKLFF.

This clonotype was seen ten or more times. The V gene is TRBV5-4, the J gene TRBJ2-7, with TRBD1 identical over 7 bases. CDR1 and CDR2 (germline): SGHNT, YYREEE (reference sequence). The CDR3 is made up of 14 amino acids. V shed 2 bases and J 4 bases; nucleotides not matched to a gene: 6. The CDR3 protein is CASSFTGAGYEQYF. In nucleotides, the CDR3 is TGTGCCAGCAGCTTCACAGGGGCAGGATACGAGCAGTACTTC.

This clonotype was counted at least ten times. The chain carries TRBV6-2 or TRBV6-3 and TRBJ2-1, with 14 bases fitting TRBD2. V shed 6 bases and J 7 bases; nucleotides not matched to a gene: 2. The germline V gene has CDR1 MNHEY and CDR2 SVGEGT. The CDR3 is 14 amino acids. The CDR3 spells CASRGTSGSNEQFF. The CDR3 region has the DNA TGTGCCAGCAGAGGGACTAGCGGGAGTAATGAGCAGTTCTTC.

Here the CDR3 DNA reads TGTGCCAGCAGTCCCTGGACTAGCGGGATTAATTCGGAGACCCAGTACTTC. Amino acids: CASSPWTSGINSETQYF. The rearrangement uses TRBV28 and TRBJ2-5; 12 bases align to TRBD2. Germline CDR1 is MDHEN and CDR2 is SYDVKM. The CDR3 contains 17 residues. With V trimmed by 5 bases and J by 5 bases, 12 bases remained unmatched.

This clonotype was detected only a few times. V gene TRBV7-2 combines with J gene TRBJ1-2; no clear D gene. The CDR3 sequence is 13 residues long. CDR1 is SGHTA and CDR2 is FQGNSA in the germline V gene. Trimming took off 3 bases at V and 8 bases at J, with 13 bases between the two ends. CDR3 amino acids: CASSLRRANGYTF. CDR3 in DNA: TGTGCCAGCAGCTTGAGACGGGCTAACGGCTACACCTTC.

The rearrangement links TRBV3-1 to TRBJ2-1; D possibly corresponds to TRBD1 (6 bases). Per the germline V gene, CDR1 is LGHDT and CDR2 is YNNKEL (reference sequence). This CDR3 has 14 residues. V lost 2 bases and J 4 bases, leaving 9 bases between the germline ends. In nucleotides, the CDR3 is TGTGCCAGCAGCCAATACAGGGCTTACAATGAGCAGTTCTTC. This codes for CASSQYRAYNEQFF.

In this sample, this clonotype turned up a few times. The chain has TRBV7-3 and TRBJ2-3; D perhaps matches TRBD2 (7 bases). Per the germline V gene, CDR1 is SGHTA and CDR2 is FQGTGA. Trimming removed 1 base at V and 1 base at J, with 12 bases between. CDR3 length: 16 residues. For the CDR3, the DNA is TGTGCCAGCAGCTTAAGTACAGGGAGGGGCACAGATACGCAGTATTTT. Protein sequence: CASSLSTGRGTDTQYF.

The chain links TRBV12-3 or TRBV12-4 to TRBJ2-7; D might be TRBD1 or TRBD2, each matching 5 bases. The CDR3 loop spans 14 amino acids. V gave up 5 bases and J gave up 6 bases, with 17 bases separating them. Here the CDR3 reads CASSPSGALREQYF. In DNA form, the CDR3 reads TGTGCCAGCAGTCCCTCCGGGGCGCTCCGCGAGCAGTACTTC.

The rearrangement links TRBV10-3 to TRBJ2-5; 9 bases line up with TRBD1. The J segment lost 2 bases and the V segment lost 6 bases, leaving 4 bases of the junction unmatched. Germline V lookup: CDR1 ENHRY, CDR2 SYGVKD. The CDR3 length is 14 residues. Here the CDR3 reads CAIRPGQGQETQYF. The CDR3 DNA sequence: TGTGCCATCAGGCCGGGACAGGGACAAGAGACCCAGTACTTC.

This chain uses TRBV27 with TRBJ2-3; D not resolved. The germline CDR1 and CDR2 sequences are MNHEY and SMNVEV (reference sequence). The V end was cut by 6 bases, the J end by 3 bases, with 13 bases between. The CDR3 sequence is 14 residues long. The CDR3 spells CASRSLESTDTQYF. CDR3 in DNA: TGTGCCAGCAGGTCTCTAGAGAGTACAGATACGCAGTATTTT.

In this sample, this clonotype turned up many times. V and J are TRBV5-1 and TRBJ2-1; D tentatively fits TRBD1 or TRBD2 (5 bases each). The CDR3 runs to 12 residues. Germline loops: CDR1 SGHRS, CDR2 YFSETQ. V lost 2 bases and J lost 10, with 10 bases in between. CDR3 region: CASSLVGDEQFF. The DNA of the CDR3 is TGCGCCAGCAGCTTAGTAGGGGACGAGCAGTTCTTC.

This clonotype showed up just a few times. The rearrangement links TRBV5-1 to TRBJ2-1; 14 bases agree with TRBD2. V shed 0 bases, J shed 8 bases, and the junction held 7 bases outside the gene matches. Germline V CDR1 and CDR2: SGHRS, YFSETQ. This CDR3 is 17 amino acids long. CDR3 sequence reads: CASSLALGLAGEDEQFF. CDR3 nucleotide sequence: TGCGCCAGCAGCTTGGCCTTGGGACTAGCGGGAGAAGATGAGCAGTTCTTC. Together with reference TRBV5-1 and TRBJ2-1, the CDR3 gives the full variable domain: KAGVTQTPRYLIKTRGQQVTLSCSPISGHRSVSWYQQTPGQGLQFLFEYFSETQRNKGNFPGRFSGRQFSNSRSEMNVSTLELGDSALYLCASSLALGLAGEDEQFFGPGTRLTVL.

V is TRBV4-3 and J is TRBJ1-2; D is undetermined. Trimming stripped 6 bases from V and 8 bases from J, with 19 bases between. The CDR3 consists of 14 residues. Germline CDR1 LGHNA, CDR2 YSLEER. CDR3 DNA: TGCGCCAGCAGATACCGGAGGTTGATAAACGGCTACACCTTC. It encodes CASRYRRLINGYTF.

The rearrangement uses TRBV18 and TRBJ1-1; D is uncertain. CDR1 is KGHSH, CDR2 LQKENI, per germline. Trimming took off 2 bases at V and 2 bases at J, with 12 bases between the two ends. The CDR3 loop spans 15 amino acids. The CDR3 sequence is CASSPVKTGNTEAFF. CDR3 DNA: TGTGCCAGCTCACCAGTTAAGACGGGAAACACTGAAGCTTTCTTT.

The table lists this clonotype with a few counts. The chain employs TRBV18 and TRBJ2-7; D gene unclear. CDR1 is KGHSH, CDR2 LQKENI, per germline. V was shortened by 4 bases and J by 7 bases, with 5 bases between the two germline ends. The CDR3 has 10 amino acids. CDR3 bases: TGTGCCAGCTCACGGGGAGAGCAGTACTTC. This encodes CASSRGEQYF.

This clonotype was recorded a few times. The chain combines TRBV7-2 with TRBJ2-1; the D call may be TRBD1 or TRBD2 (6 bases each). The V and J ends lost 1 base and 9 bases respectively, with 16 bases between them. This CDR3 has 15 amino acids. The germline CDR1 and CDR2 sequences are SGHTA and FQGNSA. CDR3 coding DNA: TGTGCCAGCAGCTTAGAAGGGGGGCGGGATGGTGAGCAGTTCTTC. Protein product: CASSLEGGRDGEQFF.

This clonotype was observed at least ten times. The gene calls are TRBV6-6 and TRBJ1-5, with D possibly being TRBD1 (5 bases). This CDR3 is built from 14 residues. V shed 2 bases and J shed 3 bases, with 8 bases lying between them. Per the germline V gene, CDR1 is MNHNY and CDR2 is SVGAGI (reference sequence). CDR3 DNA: TGTGCCAGCAGTTACGGGACTCCCAATCAGCCCCAGCATTTT. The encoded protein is CASSYGTPNQPQHF.

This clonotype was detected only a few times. CDR3: CSVGWTSGEQYF. The CDR3, as DNA: TGCAGCGTTGGGTGGACTAGCGGCGAGCAGTACTTC. The chain has TRBV29-1 and TRBJ2-7, with 10 positions matching TRBD2. Germline assignment: CDR1 SQVTM and CDR2 ANQGSEA. Trimming cost V 4 bases and J 6 bases; bases outside gene matches: 3. The CDR3 is made up of 12 amino acids.

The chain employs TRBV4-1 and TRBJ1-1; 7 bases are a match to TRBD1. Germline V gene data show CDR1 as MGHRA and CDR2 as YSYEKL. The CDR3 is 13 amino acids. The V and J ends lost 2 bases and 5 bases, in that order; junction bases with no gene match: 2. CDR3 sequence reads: CASSQLQGTEAFF. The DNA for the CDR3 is TGCGCCAGCAGCCAACTACAGGGGACTGAAGCTTTCTTT.

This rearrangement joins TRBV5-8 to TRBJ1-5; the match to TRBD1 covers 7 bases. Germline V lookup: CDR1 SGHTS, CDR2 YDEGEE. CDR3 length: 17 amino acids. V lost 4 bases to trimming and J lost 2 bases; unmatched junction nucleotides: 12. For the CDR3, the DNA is TGTGCCAGCAGCCCCGTACTACAGGGGTCGGGCAATCAGCCCCAGCATTTT. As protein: CASSPVLQGSGNQPQHF.

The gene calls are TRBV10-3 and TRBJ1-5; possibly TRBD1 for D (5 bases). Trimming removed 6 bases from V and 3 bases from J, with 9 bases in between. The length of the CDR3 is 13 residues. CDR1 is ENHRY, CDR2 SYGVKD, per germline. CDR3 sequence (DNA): TGTGCCATCAGGCCGACAGCCAATCAGCCCCAGCATTTT. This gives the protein CAIRPTANQPQHF.

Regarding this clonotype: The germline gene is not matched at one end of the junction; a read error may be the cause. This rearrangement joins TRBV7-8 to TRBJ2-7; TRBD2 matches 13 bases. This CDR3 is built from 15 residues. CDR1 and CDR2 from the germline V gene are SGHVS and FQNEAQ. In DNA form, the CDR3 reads TGTGCCTGCAGCTTACGGACTAGCGGGAGTTACGAGCAGTACTTC. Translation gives CACSLRTSGSYEQYF.

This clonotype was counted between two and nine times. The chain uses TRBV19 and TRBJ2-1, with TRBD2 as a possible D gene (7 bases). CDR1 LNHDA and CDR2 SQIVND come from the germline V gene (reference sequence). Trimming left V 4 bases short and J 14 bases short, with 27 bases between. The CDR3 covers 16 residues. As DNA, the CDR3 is TGTGCCAGTAGTAACATCCAACAGGGTCCCACACGGGAGGAGTTCTTC. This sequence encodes CASSNIQQGPTREEFF.